These T cell receptor beta chains were read from a single sample in a study of human thymus T cells. Measured with immunoSEQ multiplex PCR; TCRdb has only the in-frame clones, and not every one. The table shows under 150,000 clones, with just under 95% occurring only once. Sequenced: thymus tissue. The receptors derive from a boy under three years old with a congenital heart defect but otherwise immunologically healthy. Each CDR3 is given with its conserved first and last residue. D genes are given only for firm matches. Some rows mark clone size as missing; the rest say once, few, many or name a class of expanded clone.

clone_size	v_call	d_call	j_call	cdr3_nt	cdr3_aa
once	TRBV30	.	TRBJ1-4	TGTGCCTGGAGTGTGGCCCGGGGTGAGAATGAAAAACTGTTTTTT	CAWSVARGENEKLFF
.	TRBV30	TRBD1	TRBJ2-4	TGTGCCTGGAGACAGGGGAGATCCAAAAACATTCAGTACTTC	CAWRQGRSKNIQYF
once	TRBV2	.	TRBJ2-2	TGTGCCAGCAGTGAAGAGGGTCCCTTGATTACCACCGGGGAGCTGTTTTTT	CASSEEGPLITTGELFF
.	TRBV19	TRBD1	TRBJ1-1	TGTGCCAGTAGAGCTAGACAGGGGGACACCAACCAGTCGGTGAACACTGAAGCTTTCTTT	CASRARQGDTNQSVNTEAFF
.	TRBV11-3	TRBD1	TRBJ1-6	TGTGCCAGCAGCTTAGCCGGGACAGGGGCCTCACCCCTCCACTTT	CASSLAGTGASPLHF
.	TRBV4-2	.	TRBJ1-2	TGTGCCAGCAGCCAAATGGACAGTTGCTACACCTTC	CASSQMDSCYTF
once	TRBV11-2	TRBD1	TRBJ2-1	TGTGCCAGCAGTCGAACGAGTAAGGGGGCATACAATGAGCAGTTCTTC	CASSRTSKGAYNEQFF
.	TRBV7-2	TRBD2	TRBJ2-5	TGTGCCAGCAGCTTAAACCCGGGACTAGCGGGGGGCCTGGAAGAGACCCAGTACTTC	CASSLNPGLAGGLEETQYF
.	TRBV5-6	.	TRBJ2-3	TGTGCCAGCAGGTACCCTTCGGGTACGCAGTATTTT	CASRYPSGTQYF
.	TRBV5-6	.	TRBJ1-3	TGTGCCAGCAGCTGGTACGGGACGGTGGGAAACACCATATATTTT	CASSWYGTVGNTIYF
.	TRBV6-1	.	TRBJ2-7	TGTGCCAGCAGTGATTCGTCCCCAGGACACTACGAGCAGTACTTC	CASSDSSPGHYEQYF
once	TRBV19	.	TRBJ1-2	TGTGCCAGTAGTATAAAGGGACGGTCCTATGGCTACACCTTC	CASSIKGRSYGYTF
once	TRBV6-1	TRBD2	TRBJ2-3	TGTGCCAGCAGCCCCCTAGCGGGGGCGACAGATACGCAGTATTTT	CASSPLAGATDTQYF
.	TRBV9	.	TRBJ1-2	TGTGCCAGCAGCCCTAGGACAGATAACTATGGCTACACCTTC	CASSPRTDNYGYTF
.	TRBV2	TRBD2	TRBJ2-7	TGTGCCAGCAGGGGGGACTACTACGAGCAGTACTTC	CASRGDYYEQYF
.	TRBV27	.	TRBJ2-7	TGTGCCAGCACAGGAGGGGAGGCAGTGCAGTACTTC	CASTGGEAVQYF
once	TRBV4-1	.	TRBJ2-7	TGCGCCAGCAGCCAAGGGTCCCAAGACTACGAGCAGTACTTC	CASSQGSQDYEQYF
.	TRBV10-3	.	TRBJ2-1	TGTGCCATCAGTGACATCGGAGGGGGGTCTTACAATGAGCAGTTCTTC	CAISDIGGGSYNEQFF
.	TRBV7-8	.	TRBJ2-3	TGTGCCAGCAGCCCCCGGGGGAAGCGACCAGATACGCAGTATTTT	CASSPRGKRPDTQYF
once	TRBV4-3	.	TRBJ2-4	TGCGCCAGCAGCCTTCGGCAGGGGAGCTTTGCCAAAAACATTCAGTACTTC	CASSLRQGSFAKNIQYF
.	TRBV21-1	.	TRBJ2-1	TGTGCCAGCAGCAAAGGGAGGAATGAGCAGTTCTTC	CASSKGRNEQFF
.	TRBV5-1	.	TRBJ1-1	TGCGCCAGCAGCCCCCAAACAGGGCTAAAGAACACTGAAGCTTTCTTT	CASSPQTGLKNTEAFF
.	TRBV6-5	.	TRBJ2-5	TGTGCCAGCAGTCCGAGTCCGGACTCCCATGAGACCCAGTACTTC	CASSPSPDSHETQYF
once	TRBV6-1	.	TRBJ2-5	TGTGCCAGCAGGCTAGCAGTGGGATCGGGGCCCCAGTACTTC	CASRLAVGSGPQYF
few	TRBV6-6	TRBD1	TRBJ2-7	TGTGCCAGCGGGGACAGGGATTCCTACGAGCAGTACTTC	CASGDRDSYEQYF
.	TRBV5-6	.	TRBJ2-1	TGTGCCAGCAGCTTGGGGGCCCGCGCCTCCTACAATGAGCAGTTCTTC	CASSLGARASYNEQFF
.	TRBV30	.	TRBJ1-2	TGTGCCTGGCGCTCACCTTACAGGGACGGCTACACCTTC	CAWRSPYRDGYTF
once	TRBV12-5	.	TRBJ1-1	TGTGCTAGTGGTTTGAAGGGGAGGGGCCCCACTGAAGCTTTCTTT	CASGLKGRGPTEAFF
.	TRBV4-1	TRBD1	TRBJ1-4	TGCGCCAGCAGCCTTCGACAGGGTGAAAAACTGTTTTTT	CASSLRQGEKLFF
.	TRBV18	.	TRBJ2-5	TGTGCCAGCTCCCAACACGCTGACCTAGGGAGGGAGACCCAGTACTTC	CASSQHADLGRETQYF
.	TRBV27	TRBD2	TRBJ2-7	TGTGCCAGCAGTTTCCTTACTAGCGGGGGGGCCTACGAGCAGTACTTC	CASSFLTSGGAYEQYF
.	TRBV6-6	.	TRBJ2-6	TGTGCCAGCAGCTACTATCGACTCGGGGGGGCCAACGTCCTGACTTTC	CASSYYRLGGANVLTF
.	TRBV9	.	TRBJ2-3	TGTGCCAGCAGCGTAGCAACGGGGCGCACAGATACGCAGTATTTT	CASSVATGRTDTQYF
.	TRBV5-4	.	TRBJ1-6	TGTGCCAGCAGCTTGAATTTGGGGGGTGGAAATTCACCCCTCCACTTT	CASSLNLGGGNSPLHF
once	TRBV9	.	TRBJ1-1	TGTGCCAGCACCCAGAGAGGCCTAGCCCCAGGGACTGAAGCTTTCTTT	CASTQRGLAPGTEAFF
once	TRBV4-1	.	TRBJ1-2	TGCGCCAGCAGCCAAGATTGGGGGGCGCGGTACTATGGCTACACCTTC	CASSQDWGARYYGYTF
.	TRBV25-1	.	TRBJ2-1	TGTGCCAGCAGCATCCTTCTAGGATCCTACAATGAGCAGTTCTTC	CASSILLGSYNEQFF
.	TRBV28	.	TRBJ1-1	TGTGCCAGCAGTTTAAGAGGCAGGGGGAACACTGAAGCTTTCTTT	CASSLRGRGNTEAFF
.	TRBV30	.	TRBJ2-1	TGTGCCCGACACTATAACAATGAGCAGTTCTTC	CARHYNNEQFF
.	TRBV7-9	.	TRBJ2-5	TGTGCCAGCAGCTTAGCTTACTACGGGGCAGGGGAGACCCAGTACTTC	CASSLAYYGAGETQYF
.	TRBV6-4	.	TRBJ2-4	TGTGCCAGCAGTGACTCCAGGGGATTTAACATTCAGTACTTC	CASSDSRGFNIQYF
.	TRBV16	.	TRBJ1-2	TGTGCCAGCAGCCCGTGGACACCCCAACATGGCTACACCTTC	CASSPWTPQHGYTF
.	TRBV4-3	.	TRBJ1-4	TGCGCCAGCAGCCCGGACCCAGCTAATGAAAAACTGTTTTTT	CASSPDPANEKLFF
few	TRBV2	.	TRBJ1-2	TGTGCCAGCACCGAACAGGGAAACTATGGCTACACCTTC	CASTEQGNYGYTF
.	TRBV7-2	TRBD2	TRBJ2-7	TGTGCCAGCAGGAACCCTAGCGGACTCTACGAGCAGTACTTC	CASRNPSGLYEQYF
.	TRBV7-8	.	TRBJ1-6	TGTGCCAGCAGCTTAGACCAAAGAGGCCGAAAAGACCATAATTCACCCCTCCACTTT	CASSLDQRGRKDHNSPLHF
.	TRBV6-6	.	TRBJ2-5	TGTGCCAGCAGACAAATAAAGGGGGGTCCCCAAGAGACCCAGTACTTC	CASRQIKGGPQETQYF
.	TRBV18	.	TRBJ1-6	TGTGCCAGCTCACGCGGTTTCCTAAATTCACCCCTCCACTTT	CASSRGFLNSPLHF
.	TRBV6-5	TRBD2	TRBJ2-2	TGTGCCAGCAACTACCGGGGGGGCCAGGGCGGGGAGCTGTTTTTT	CASNYRGGQGGELFF